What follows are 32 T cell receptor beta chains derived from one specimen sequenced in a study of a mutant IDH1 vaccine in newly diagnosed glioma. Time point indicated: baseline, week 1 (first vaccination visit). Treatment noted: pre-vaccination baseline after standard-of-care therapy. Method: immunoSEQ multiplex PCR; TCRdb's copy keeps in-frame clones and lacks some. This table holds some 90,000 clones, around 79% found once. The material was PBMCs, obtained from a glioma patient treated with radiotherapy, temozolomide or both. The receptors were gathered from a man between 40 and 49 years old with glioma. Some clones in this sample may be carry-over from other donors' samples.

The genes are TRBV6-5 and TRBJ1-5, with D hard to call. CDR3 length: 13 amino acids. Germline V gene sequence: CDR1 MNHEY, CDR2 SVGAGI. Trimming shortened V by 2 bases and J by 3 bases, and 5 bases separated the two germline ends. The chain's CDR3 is CASSYRLNQPQHF. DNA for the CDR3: TGTGCCAGCAGTTACCGACTCAATCAGCCCCAGCATTTT.

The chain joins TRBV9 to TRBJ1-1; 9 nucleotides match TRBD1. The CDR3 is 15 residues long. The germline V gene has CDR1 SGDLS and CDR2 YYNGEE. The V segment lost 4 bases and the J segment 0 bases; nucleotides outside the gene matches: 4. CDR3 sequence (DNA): TGTGCCAGCAGCACACGGACAGGGGTGAACACTGAAGCTTTCTTT. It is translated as CASSTRTGVNTEAFF.

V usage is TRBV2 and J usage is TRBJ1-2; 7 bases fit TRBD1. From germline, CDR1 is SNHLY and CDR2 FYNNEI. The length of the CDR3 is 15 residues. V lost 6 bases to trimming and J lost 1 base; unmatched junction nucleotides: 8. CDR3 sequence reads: CASRPQGSLNYGYTF. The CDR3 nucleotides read TGTGCCAGCAGACCACAGGGGTCCCTTAACTATGGCTACACCTTC. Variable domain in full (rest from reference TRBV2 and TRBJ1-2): EPEVTQTPSHQVTQMGQEVILRCVPISNHLYFYWYRQILGQKVEFLVSFYNNEISEKSEIFDDQFSVERPDGSNFTLKIRSTKLEDSAMYFCASRPQGSLNYGYTFGSGTRLTVV.

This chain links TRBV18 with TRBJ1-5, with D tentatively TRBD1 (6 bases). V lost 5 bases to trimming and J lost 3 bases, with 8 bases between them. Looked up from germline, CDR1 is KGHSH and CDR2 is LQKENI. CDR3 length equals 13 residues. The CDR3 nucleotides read TGTGCCAGCTCAGCAGGGGACAATCAGCCCCAGCATTTT. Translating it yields CASSAGDNQPQHF. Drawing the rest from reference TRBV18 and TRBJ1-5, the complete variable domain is NAGVMQNPRHLVRRRGQEARLRCSPMKGHSHVYWYRQLPEEGLKFMVYLQKENIIDESGMPKERFSAEFPKEGPSILRIQQVVRGDSAAYFCASSAGDNQPQHFGDGTRLSIL.

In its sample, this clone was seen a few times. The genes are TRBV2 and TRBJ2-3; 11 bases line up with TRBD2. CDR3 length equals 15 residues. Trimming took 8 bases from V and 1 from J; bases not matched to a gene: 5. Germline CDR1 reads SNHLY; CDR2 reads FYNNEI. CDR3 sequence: CASGLAGTRTDTQYF. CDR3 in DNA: TGTGCCAGCGGACTAGCGGGTACTCGCACAGATACGCAGTATTTT.

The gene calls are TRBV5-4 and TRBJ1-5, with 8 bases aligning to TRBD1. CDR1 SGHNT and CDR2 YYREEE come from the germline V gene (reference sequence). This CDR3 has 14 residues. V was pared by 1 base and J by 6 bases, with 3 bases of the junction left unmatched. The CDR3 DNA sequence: TGTGCCAGCAGCTTGCAGGGGGCGGGTCAGCCCCAGCATTTT. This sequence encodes CASSLQGAGQPQHF.

The CDR3 loop is CASRGTGREKLFF. CDR3 nucleotide sequence: TGTGCCAGCAGAGGGACAGGGCGCGAAAAACTGTTTTTT. V is TRBV6-5 and J is TRBJ1-4, with 9 bases that match TRBD1. The V gene end was trimmed by 6 bases and the J gene end by 8 bases; junction bases not matched to a gene: 4. Germline V gene data show CDR1 as MNHEY and CDR2 as SVGAGI. The CDR3 sequence is 13 residues long.

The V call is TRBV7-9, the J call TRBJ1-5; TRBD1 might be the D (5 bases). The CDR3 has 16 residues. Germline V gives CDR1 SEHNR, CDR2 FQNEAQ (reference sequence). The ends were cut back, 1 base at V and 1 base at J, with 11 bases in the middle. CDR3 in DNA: TGTGCCAGCAGCTTAGGGGGGAGTTGGAGCAATCAGCCCCAGCATTTT. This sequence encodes CASSLGGSWSNQPQHF.

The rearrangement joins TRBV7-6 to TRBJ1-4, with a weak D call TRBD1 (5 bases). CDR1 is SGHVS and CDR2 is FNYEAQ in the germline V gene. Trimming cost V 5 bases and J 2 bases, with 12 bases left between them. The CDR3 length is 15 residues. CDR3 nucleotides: TGTGCCAGCAGCGTGCTCGGGGCGACTAATGAAAAACTGTTTTTT. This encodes CASSVLGATNEKLFF.

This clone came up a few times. This CDR3 is CASSFADSPLHF. CDR3 bases: TGTGCCAGCAGCTTTGCGGATTCACCCCTCCACTTT. V usage is TRBV7-9 and J usage is TRBJ1-6; no firm D call. Trimming took off 3 bases at V and 8 bases at J, with 5 bases between the two ends. The germline V gene encodes CDR1 SEHNR and CDR2 FQNEAQ (reference sequence). This CDR3 comprises 12 residues. The whole variable domain, remainder taken from reference TRBV7-9 and TRBJ1-6, is DTGVSQNPRHKITKRGQNVTFRCDPISEHNRLYWYRQTLGQGPEFLTYFQNEAQLEKSRLLSDRFSAERPKGSFSTLEIQRTEQGDSAMYLCASSFADSPLHFGNGTRLTVT.

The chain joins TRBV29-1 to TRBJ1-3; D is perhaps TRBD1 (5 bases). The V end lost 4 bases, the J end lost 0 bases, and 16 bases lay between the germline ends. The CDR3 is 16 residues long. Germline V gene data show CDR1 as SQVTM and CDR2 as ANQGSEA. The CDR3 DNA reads TGCAGCGTTGGACAGAGGGGATCATCCTCTGGAAACACCATATATTTT. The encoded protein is CSVGQRGSSSGNTIYF.

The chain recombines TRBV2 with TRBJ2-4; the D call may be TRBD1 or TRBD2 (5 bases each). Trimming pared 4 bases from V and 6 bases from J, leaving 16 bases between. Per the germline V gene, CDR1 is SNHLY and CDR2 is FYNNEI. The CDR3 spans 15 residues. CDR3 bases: TGTGCCAGCAGTGTAATGGGGACCATGGGAAACATTCAGTACTTC. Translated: CASSVMGTMGNIQYF.

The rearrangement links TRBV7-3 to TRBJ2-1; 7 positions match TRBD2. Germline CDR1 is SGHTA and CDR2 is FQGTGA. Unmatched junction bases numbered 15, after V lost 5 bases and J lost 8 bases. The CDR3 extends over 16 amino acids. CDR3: CASSQGSRAGSDEQFF. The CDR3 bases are TGTGCCAGCAGCCAAGGAAGTCGAGCGGGGTCGGATGAGCAGTTCTTC.

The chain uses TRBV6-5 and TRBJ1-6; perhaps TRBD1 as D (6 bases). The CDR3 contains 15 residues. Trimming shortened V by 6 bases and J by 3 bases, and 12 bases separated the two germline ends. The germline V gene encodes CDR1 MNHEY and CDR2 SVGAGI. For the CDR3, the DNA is TGTGCCAGCAGGGACGGACAGATCTATAATTCACCCCTCCACTTT. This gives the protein CASRDGQIYNSPLHF.

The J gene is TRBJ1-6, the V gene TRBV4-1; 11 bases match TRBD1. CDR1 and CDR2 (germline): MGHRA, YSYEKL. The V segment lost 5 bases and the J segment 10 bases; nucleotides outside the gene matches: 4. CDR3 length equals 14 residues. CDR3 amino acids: CASSGTGGSSPLHF. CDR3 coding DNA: TGCGCCAGCAGCGGGACAGGGGGTAGCTCACCCCTCCACTTT.

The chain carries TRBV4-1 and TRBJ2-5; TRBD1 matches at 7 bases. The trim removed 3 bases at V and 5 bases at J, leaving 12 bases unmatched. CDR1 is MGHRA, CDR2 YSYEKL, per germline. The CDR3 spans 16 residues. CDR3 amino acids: CASSQLPTGRVETQYF. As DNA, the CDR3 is TGCGCCAGCAGCCAGCTACCGACAGGGCGTGTGGAGACCCAGTACTTC.

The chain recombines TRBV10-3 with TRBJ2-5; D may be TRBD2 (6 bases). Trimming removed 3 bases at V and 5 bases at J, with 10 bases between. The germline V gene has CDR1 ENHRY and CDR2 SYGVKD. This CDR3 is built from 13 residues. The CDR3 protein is CAISEWEVETQYF. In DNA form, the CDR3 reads TGTGCCATCAGTGAATGGGAGGTGGAGACCCAGTACTTC.

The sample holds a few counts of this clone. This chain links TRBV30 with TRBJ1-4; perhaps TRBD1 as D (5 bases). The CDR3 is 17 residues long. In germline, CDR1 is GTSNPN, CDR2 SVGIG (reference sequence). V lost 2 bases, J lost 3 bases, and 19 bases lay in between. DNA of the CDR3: TGTGCCTGGAGTAACGCACTAAGCCGGGGGGCTAATGAAAAACTGTTTTTT. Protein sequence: CAWSNALSRGANEKLFF. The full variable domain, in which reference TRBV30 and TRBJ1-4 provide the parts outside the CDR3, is SQTIHQWPATLVQPVGSPLSLECTVEGTSNPNLYWYRQAAGRGLQLLFYSVGIGQISSEVPQNLSASRPQDRQFILSSKKLLLSDSGFYLCAWSNALSRGANEKLFFGSGTQLSVL.

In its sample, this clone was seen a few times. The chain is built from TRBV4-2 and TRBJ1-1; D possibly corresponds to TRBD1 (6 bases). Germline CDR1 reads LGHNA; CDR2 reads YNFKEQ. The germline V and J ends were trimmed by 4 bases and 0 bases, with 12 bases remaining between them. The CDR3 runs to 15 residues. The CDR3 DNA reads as TGTGCCAGCAGCCGAGACAGGTCCATGAACACTGAAGCTTTCTTT. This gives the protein CASSRDRSMNTEAFF.

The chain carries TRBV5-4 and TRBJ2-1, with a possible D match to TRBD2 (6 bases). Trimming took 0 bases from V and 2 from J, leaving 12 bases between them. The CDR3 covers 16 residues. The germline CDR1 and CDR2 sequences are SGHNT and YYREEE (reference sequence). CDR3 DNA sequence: TGTGCCAGCAGCTTGGCCGGACTACTCACCTACAATGAGCAGTTCTTC. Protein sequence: CASSLAGLLTYNEQFF.

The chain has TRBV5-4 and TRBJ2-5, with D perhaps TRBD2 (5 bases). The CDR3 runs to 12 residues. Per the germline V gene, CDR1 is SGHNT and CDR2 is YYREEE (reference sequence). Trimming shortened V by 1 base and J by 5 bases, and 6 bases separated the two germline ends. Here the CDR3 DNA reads TGTGCCAGCAGCTTGAGGAGGGAGACCCAGTACTTC. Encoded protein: CASSLRRETQYF. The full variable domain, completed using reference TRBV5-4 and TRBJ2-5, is ETGVTQSPTHLIKTRGQQVTLRCSSQSGHNTVSWYQQALGQGPQFIFQYYREEENGRGNFPPRFSGLQFPNYSSELNVNALELDDSALYLCASSLRRETQYFGPGTRLLVL.

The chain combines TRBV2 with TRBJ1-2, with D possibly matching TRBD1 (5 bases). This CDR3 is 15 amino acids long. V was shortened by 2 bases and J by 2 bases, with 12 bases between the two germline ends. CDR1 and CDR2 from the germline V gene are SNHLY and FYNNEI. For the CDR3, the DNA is TGTGCCAGCAGTGAATGGGCAGGGAACAACTATGGCTACACCTTC. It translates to CASSEWAGNNYGYTF.

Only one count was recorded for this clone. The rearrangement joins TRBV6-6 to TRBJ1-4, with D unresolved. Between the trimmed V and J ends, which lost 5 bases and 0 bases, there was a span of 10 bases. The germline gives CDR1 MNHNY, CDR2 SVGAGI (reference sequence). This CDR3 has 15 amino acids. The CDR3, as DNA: TGTGCCAGCAGTGGTAGGCTTGCAACTAATGAAAAACTGTTTTTT. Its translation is CASSGRLATNEKLFF.

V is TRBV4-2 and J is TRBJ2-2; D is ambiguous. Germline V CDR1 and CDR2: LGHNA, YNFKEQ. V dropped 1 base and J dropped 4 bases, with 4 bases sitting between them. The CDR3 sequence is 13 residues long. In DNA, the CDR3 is TGTGCCAGCAGCCAAGTTTCCACCGGGGAGCTGTTTTTT. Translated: CASSQVSTGELFF.

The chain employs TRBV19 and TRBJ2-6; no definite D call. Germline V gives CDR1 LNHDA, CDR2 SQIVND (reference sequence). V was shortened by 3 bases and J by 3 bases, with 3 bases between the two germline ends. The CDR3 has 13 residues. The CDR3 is CASSIGGANVLTF. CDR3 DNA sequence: TGTGCCAGTAGTATTGGTGGGGCCAACGTCCTGACTTTC.

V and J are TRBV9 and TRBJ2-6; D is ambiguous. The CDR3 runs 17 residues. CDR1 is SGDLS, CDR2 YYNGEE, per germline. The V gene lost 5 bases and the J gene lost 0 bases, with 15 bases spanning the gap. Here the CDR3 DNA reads TGTGCCAGCAGGCCGGAACGCTTAGACTCTGGGGCCAACGTCCTGACTTTC. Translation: CASRPERLDSGANVLTF.

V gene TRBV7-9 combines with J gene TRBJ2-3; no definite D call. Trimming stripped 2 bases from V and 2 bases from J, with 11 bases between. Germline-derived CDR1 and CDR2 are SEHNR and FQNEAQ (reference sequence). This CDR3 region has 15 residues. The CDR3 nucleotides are TGTGCCAGCAGCTTACTCGACACGGCCACAGATACGCAGTATTTT. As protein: CASSLLDTATDTQYF.

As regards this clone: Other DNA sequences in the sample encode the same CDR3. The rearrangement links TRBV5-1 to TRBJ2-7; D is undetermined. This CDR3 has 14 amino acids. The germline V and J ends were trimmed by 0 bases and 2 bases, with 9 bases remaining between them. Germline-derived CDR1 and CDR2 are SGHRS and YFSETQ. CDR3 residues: CASSLVVSPYEQYF. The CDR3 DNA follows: TGCGCCAGCAGCTTGGTAGTGTCCCCCTACGAGCAGTACTTC.

This chain's CDR3 is CASSQVTSGVYEQYF. DNA of the CDR3: TGCGCCAGCAGCCAAGTGACTAGCGGGGTCTACGAGCAGTACTTC. This chain links TRBV4-1 with TRBJ2-7; 11 bases align to TRBD2. The CDR3 totals 15 residues. V dropped 1 base and J dropped 3; count of bases not matched to a gene: 2. The germline gives CDR1 MGHRA, CDR2 YSYEKL.

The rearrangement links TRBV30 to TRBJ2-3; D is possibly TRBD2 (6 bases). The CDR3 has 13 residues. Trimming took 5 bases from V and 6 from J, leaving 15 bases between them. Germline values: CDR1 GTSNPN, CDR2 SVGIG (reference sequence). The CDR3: CAWGWVREDTQYF. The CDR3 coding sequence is TGTGCCTGGGGTTGGGTTCGGGAGGATACGCAGTATTTT. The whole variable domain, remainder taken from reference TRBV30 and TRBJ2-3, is SQTIHQWPATLVQPVGSPLSLECTVEGTSNPNLYWYRQAAGRGLQLLFYSVGIGQISSEVPQNLSASRPQDRQFILSSKKLLLSDSGFYLCAWGWVREDTQYFGPGTRLTVL.

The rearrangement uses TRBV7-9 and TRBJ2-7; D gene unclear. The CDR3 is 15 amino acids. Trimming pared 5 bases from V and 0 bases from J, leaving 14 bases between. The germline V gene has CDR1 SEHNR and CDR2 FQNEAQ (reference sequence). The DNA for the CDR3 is TGTGCCAGCAGCGGTTCGGGCGTTAACTCCTACGAGCAGTACTTC. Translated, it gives CASSGSGVNSYEQYF.

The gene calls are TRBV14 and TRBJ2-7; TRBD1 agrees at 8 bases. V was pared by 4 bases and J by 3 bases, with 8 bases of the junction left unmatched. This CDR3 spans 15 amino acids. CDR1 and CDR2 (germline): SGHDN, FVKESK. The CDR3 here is CASSPSQGVLYEQYF. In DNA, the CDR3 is TGTGCCAGCAGCCCCTCACAGGGGGTCCTCTACGAGCAGTACTTC.